The clone carrying this TCR beta chain was seen many times. Antigen: not known. The data stem from a study of T cells after posttransplantation cyclophosphamide. TCRdb's copy holds only in-frame clones and misses some; the assay was immunoSEQ multiplex PCR. The table records under 45,000 clones without singletons, the ten largest covering about 5%. Whole-study results and caveats: Later blood repertoires were often dominated by clones from the donor CD8+ memory compartment. Blood and skin or GI T cell repertoires showed limited TRB overlap.

The V gene's germline CDR1 is SEHNR and CDR2 FQNEAQ (reference sequence). The CDR3 contains 14 residues. The J segment lost 3 bases and the V segment lost 3 bases, leaving 2 bases of the junction unmatched. The rearrangement joins TRBV7-9 to TRBJ1-2, with 9 bases fitting TRBD1. This receptor was identified in a woman aged 50 to 60 in good health and a related stem cell transplant donor. Material for sequencing was PBMCs. The CDR3 loop reads CASSLGQGDYGYTF. The CDR3, as DNA: TGTGCCAGCAGCTTGGGACAGGGCGACTATGGCTACACCTTC.